This T cell receptor beta chain is from a study of T cell repertoires in cytomegalovirus infection. Comment on this clonotype: Its antigen is not known.

Findings and caveats of the study: Dominating the ex vivo response were TCR beta clonotypes that were CMV-specific and HLA-C-restricted.

TCRdb fed the reads into MiXCR, producing one record per CDR3 protein. The table records fewer than 1,000,000 distinct CDR3 sequences, approximately 31% of them present only once. CDR3 length: 13 amino acids. Between the trimmed V and J ends, which lost 0 bases and 9 bases, there was a span of 10 bases. CDR1 SGDLS and CDR2 YYNGEE come from the germline V gene. This TCR was sampled from a human donor in good health (CMV status not recorded). Some clones in this sample may be carry-over from other donors' samples. The sample was cultured CD8+ T cells from PBMCs, taken from culture after CMV antigen stimulation. The J gene is TRBJ2-1, the V gene TRBV9; D gene unclear. The CDR3 protein is CASSVENWGEQFF. The CDR3 DNA sequence: TGTGCCAGCAGCGTAGAGAACTGGGGTGAGCAGTTCTTC.